The 6 T cell receptor beta chains given below trace back to one sample, sequenced in a study of blood T cells in healthy people across ages. Together with a sample-barcoded 5' primer, a J-beta primer mix was included in a second PCR lasting roughly 6 to 12 cycles. TCRdb reprocessed the 5' RACE reads via MiXCR and lists one record per CDR3 protein. The sample shows about 780,000 distinct CDR3 sequences, about 45% of them seen only once. Sequenced input: blood. Every receptor here comes from a man at least 80 years old in good health.

This chain connects TRBV5-1 to TRBJ2-5, with D perhaps matching TRBD1 or TRBD2 (5 bases each). TRBJ2-4 matches the DNA end more closely, so the J call is doubtful. The V gene's germline CDR1 is SGHRS and CDR2 YFSETQ. The CDR3 totals 14 residues. CDR3 sequence: CASSPRLGENIQYF. CDR3 coding DNA: TGCGCCAGCAGCCCCCGGCTGGGGGAAAACATTCAGTACTTC.

Here the CDR3 reads CASSQLAFGKDTQYF. The DNA of the CDR3 is TGTGCCAGCAGCCAATTAGCTTTCGGGAAGGATACGCAGTATTTT. The chain joins TRBV27 to TRBJ2-3, with D maybe TRBD2 (5 bases). V lost 6 bases and J 6 bases, leaving 19 bases between the germline ends. The CDR3 contains 15 residues. CDR1 and CDR2 from the germline V gene are MNHEY and SMNVEV (reference sequence).

The J gene is TRBJ2-7, the V gene TRBV29-1; TRBD1 is a possible D gene (6 bases). CDR3 length: 12 residues. Germline V gives CDR1 SQVTM, CDR2 ANQGSEA. Trimming removed 5 bases at V and 3 bases at J, with 11 bases between. CDR3 nucleotide sequence: TGCAGCGTTCAAAAGGGGGTCTACGAGCAGTACTTC. This codes for CSVQKGVYEQYF.

Only a few counts were recorded for this clonotype. The chain couples TRBV2 to TRBJ1-6; D uncertain. This CDR3 contains 16 residues. V was trimmed by 0 bases and J by 6 bases, leaving 12 bases between them. The germline V gene encodes CDR1 SNHLY and CDR2 FYNNEI. The CDR3 nucleotides read TGTGCCAGCAGTGAAGCGCTTCCCGAGCGTAATTCACCCCTCCACTTT. This encodes CASSEALPERNSPLHF.

This clonotype showed up just once. The rearrangement links TRBV6-1 to TRBJ2-7, with D unclear. The length of the CDR3 is 10 residues. Trimming shortened V by 4 bases and J by 6 bases, and 4 bases separated the two germline ends. Per the germline V gene, CDR1 is MNHNS and CDR2 is SASEGT. The CDR3 DNA sequence: TGTGCCAGCAGTGCGCGCGAGCAGTACTTC. It yields the protein CASSAREQYF.

This chain joins TRBV29-1 and TRBJ2-7; 12 bases are a match to TRBD2. CDR1 and CDR2 from the germline V gene are SQVTM and ANQGSEA. The trim removed 3 bases at V and 6 bases at J, leaving 3 bases unmatched. The length of the CDR3 is 13 residues. CDR3 bases: TGCAGCGTTGAGACTAGCGGGAGCTTCGAGCAGTACTTC. Translated, it gives CSVETSGSFEQYF.